These T cell receptor beta chains were read from a single sample in a study of early T cells in non-severe SARS-CoV-2 infection. TCRdb reprocessed the 5' RACE reads via MiXCR and lists one record per CDR3 protein. The table includes about 44,000 distinct CDR3 sequences, around a quarter detected once. The material sequenced was whole blood, taken at baseline. The receptors stem from an adult who was a healthcare worker with PCR-confirmed SARS-CoV-2 infection or an uninfected control (not recorded which). Both conserved end residues are part of each CDR3. The D gene is left open where the match is weak. Clone sizes are given selectively: once, few, many, or a class where the clone is expanded.

-	TRBV5-6	16	TRBJ2-6	-	CASSLANRAGANVLTF	TGTGCCAGCAGCTTGGCCAACAGGGCTGGGGCCAACGTCCTGACTTTC
-	TRBV6-2/TRBV6-3	15	TRBJ1-4	-	CASTLTIGGSEKLFF	TGTGCCAGCACCCTTACCATTGGAGGAAGCGAAAAACTGTTTTTT
-	TRBV19	14	TRBJ1-2	few	CASSMPRGFYGYTF	TGTGCCAGTAGTATGCCCCGGGGGTTCTATGGCTACACCTTC
-	TRBV20-1	12	TRBJ2-5	-	CSAPSLGKTQYF	TGCAGTGCTCCAAGCCTCGGAAAGACCCAGTACTTC
-	TRBV11-2	11	TRBJ2-1	few	CASSGEGEQFF	TGTGCCAGCAGCGGCGAAGGCGAGCAGTTCTTC
-	TRBV7-6	16	TRBJ2-2	-	CASSLSTGLNTGELFF	TGTGCCAGCAGCTTAAGTACGGGCCTTAACACCGGGGAGCTGTTTTTT
TRBD1	TRBV6-6	13	TRBJ1-4	many	CAAKDRVNEKLFF	TGTGCCGCTAAAGACAGGGTGAATGAAAAACTGTTTTTT
TRBD1	TRBV7-9	15	TRBJ1-6	few	CASSPGQGGNSPLHF	TGTGCCAGCAGCCCCGGACAGGGAGGGAATTCACCCCTCCACTTT
-	TRBV11-2	14	TRBJ1-2	-	CASSPDVIRDGYTF	TGTGCCAGCAGCCCGGACGTAATAAGGGATGGCTACACCTTC
-	TRBV5-1	15	TRBJ2-7	-	CASSLGVASSYEQYF	TGCGCCAGCAGCTTGGGGGTCGCCAGCTCCTACGAGCAGTACTTC
-	TRBV6-5	16	TRBJ2-1	few	CASSYDSGSSYNEQFF	TGTGCCAGCAGTTACGATAGCGGTAGCTCCTACAATGAGCAGTTCTTC
-	TRBV7-9	15	TRBJ2-7	few	CASSAPGRPLLEQYF	TGTGCCAGCAGCGCTCCGGGACGGCCCCTTCTCGAGCAGTACTTC
-	TRBV29-1	13	TRBJ1-2	-	CSTAGGDDYGYTF	TGCAGCACGGCGGGAGGGGACGACTATGGCTACACCTTC
-	TRBV7-9	15	TRBJ2-1	many	CASSLGRPSYNEQFF	TGTGCCAGCAGCTTAGGGCGTCCGTCCTACAATGAGCAGTTCTTC
-	TRBV20-1	13	TRBJ2-3	few	CSARVDPTDTQYF	TGCAGTGCTAGAGTGGATCCCACAGATACGCAGTATTTT
TRBD2	TRBV5-4	18	TRBJ2-2	few	CASSPGLAGRGDTGELFF	TGTGCCAGCAGCCCGGGACTAGCGGGGCGTGGGGACACCGGGGAGCTGTTTTTT
-	TRBV6-1	14	TRBJ2-4	-	CASSEFGAKNIQYF	TGTGCCAGCAGTGAATTCGGTGCCAAAAACATTCAGTACTTC
-	TRBV13	14	TRBJ1-4	few	CASSPRSGEEKLFF	TGTGCCAGCAGCCCCAGGTCAGGCGAAGAAAAACTGTTTTTT
TRBD1	TRBV25-1	16	TRBJ2-4	few	CASSGTGGWDKNIQYF	TGTGCCAGCAGTGGGACAGGGGGCTGGGACAAAAACATTCAGTACTTC
-	TRBV20-1	14	TRBJ2-7	-	CSAGRDSEAYEQYF	TGCAGTGCTGGCCGGGACTCCGAAGCCTACGAGCAGTACTTC
-	TRBV10-3	14	TRBJ1-2	-	CAISEGSNYLGYTF	TGTGCCATCAGTGAAGGAAGTAATTATTTGGGCTACACCTTC
TRBD2	TRBV12-3/TRBV12-4	15	TRBJ2-7	-	CASSLLAGGSYEQYF	TGTGCCAGCAGTTTGCTAGCGGGGGGCTCCTACGAGCAGTACTTC
-	TRBV20-1	11	TRBJ2-3	few	CSVSTTDTQYF	TGCAGTGTCAGTACTACAGATACGCAGTATTTT
-	TRBV5-1	14	TRBJ2-7	-	CASSFSGRSYEQYF	TGCGCCAGCAGCTTTTCGGGTAGGTCCTACGAGCAGTACTTC
-	TRBV11-2	16	TRBJ2-1	few	CASSLELEGTYNEQFF	TGTGCCAGCAGCTTAGAATTAGAGGGGACCTACAATGAGCAGTTCTTC
-	TRBV25-1	14	TRBJ2-2	-	CATQQGGDTGELFF	TGTGCCACCCAGCAAGGGGGGGACACCGGGGAGCTGTTTTTT
-	TRBV18	15	TRBJ2-1	-	CASSRFGQLLNEQFF	TGTGCCAGCTCACGATTCGGACAACTACTCAATGAGCAGTTCTTC
TRBD1	TRBV6-1	14	TRBJ1-1	-	CASNRDRVGSEAFF	TGTGCCAGCAATAGGGACAGGGTCGGGTCTGAAGCTTTCTTT
-	TRBV7-2	14	TRBJ1-6	many	CASSLVGSNSPLHF	TGTGCCAGCAGCCTCGTAGGTAGTAATTCACCCCTCCACTTT
TRBD2	TRBV20-1	16	TRBJ2-1	-	CSARIPTGGSYNEQFF	TGCAGTGCTAGAATTCCCACGGGAGGTTCCTACAATGAGCAGTTCTTC
-	TRBV12-3/TRBV12-4	12	TRBJ2-3	-	CASSSEGDTQYF	TGTGCCAGCAGTTCGGAGGGAGATACGCAGTATTTT
TRBD2	TRBV7-2	15	TRBJ2-3	-	CASSSPRLAQDTQYF	TGTGCCAGCAGCTCGCCGAGACTAGCGCAAGATACGCAGTATTTT
TRBD1	TRBV6-1	14	TRBJ2-5	once	CASSHGQGRETQYF	TGTGCCAGCAGCCACGGACAGGGAAGGGAGACCCAGTACTTC
-	TRBV7-9	14	TRBJ2-5	few	CASSLRLEQETQYF	TGTGCCAGCAGCTTGCGACTGGAACAAGAGACCCAGTACTTC
TRBD2	TRBV18	16	TRBJ2-1	-	CASSPPLAGGTNEQFF	TGTGCCAGCTCACCACCACTAGCGGGGGGGACCAATGAGCAGTTCTTC
-	TRBV12-3/TRBV12-4	15	TRBJ2-4	few	CASSNSWLAKNIQYF	TGTGCCAGCAGTAACTCATGGCTAGCCAAAAACATTCAGTACTTC
-	TRBV7-2	13	TRBJ1-6	few	CASSLDKIGSLHF	TGTGCCAGCAGCTTAGACAAAATAGGGTCCCTCCACTTT
-	TRBV12-3/TRBV12-4	12	TRBJ2-7	few	CASSSNSYEQYF	TGTGCCAGCAGTTCGAACAGTTACGAGCAGTACTTC
-	TRBV7-9	14	TRBJ1-4	few	CASSRRGVHEKLFF	TGTGCCAGCAGTCGTAGGGGGGTACATGAAAAACTGTTTTTT
TRBD1	TRBV3-1	15	TRBJ2-3	-	CASSQEGTVTDTQYF	TGTGCCAGCAGCCAAGAAGGGACAGTCACAGATACGCAGTATTTT